This T cell receptor beta chain is from a study of control samples from healthy donors and cancer patients. Generated by immunoSEQ multiplex PCR, the TCRdb table keeps only in-frame clones and is missing some. Counted here are fewer than 65,000 clones, around 80% occurring once; the ten biggest clones make up around 10%. Trimming left V 5 bases short and J 5 bases short, with 18 bases between. Per germline, CDR1 SQVTM and CDR2 ANQGSEA. The CDR3 has 14 residues. Sequencing used blood. This receptor was identified in a man between 65 and 79 years old in good health. The chain recombines TRBV29-1 with TRBJ2-5; D is possibly TRBD2 (7 bases). The CDR3 loop is CSVRGAWGSETQYF. DNA for the CDR3: TGCAGCGTTCGGGGGGCCTGGGGGTCTGAGACCCAGTACTTC. The whole variable domain, filled in from reference TRBV29-1 and TRBJ2-5, reads SAVISQKPSRDICQRGTSLTIQCQVDSQVTMMFWYRQQPGQSLTLIATANQGSEATYESGFVIDKFPISRPNLTFSTLTVSNMSPEDSSIYLCSVRGAWGSETQYFGPGTRLLVL.